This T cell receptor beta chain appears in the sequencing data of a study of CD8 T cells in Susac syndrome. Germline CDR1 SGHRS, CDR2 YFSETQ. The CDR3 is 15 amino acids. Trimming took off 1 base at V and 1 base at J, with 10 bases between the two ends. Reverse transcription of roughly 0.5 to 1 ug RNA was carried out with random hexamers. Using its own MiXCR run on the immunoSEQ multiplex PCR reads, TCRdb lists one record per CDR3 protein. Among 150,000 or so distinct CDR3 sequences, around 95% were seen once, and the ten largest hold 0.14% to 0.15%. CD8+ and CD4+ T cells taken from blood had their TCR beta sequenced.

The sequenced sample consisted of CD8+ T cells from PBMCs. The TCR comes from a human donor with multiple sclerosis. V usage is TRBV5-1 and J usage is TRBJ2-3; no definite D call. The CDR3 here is CASSLRQLGTDTQYF. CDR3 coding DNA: TGCGCCAGCAGCTTGAGGCAGTTAGGCACAGATACGCAGTATTTT.